There are many counts of the clone carrying this TCR beta chain. From RNA, the CDR3 regions of TCR beta chains were amplified and sequenced. The first round was an RT-PCR with HTBI primers, and the second round was a multiplex PCR. MiXCR was run by TCRdb on the multiplex PCR reads, yielding one entry per CDR3 protein. The sample has 210,000 or so distinct CDR3 sequences, around 30% seen once. The source of the sample is a study of Graves' ophthalmopathy and Graves' hyperthyroidism. The CDR3 is 14 amino acids. Germline V gene data show CDR1 as GTSNPN and CDR2 as SVGIG (reference sequence). V was cut by 1 base and J by 2 bases, with 9 bases left in between.

The sample comprised peripheral blood. V and J are TRBV30 and TRBJ1-3; D unresolved. The TCR originated in a man aged 50 to 60 with Graves' ophthalmopathy. The CDR3 loop reads CAWSAQRAGNTIYF. The CDR3, as DNA: TGTGCCTGGAGTGCCCAGCGGGCTGGAAACACCATATATTTT.